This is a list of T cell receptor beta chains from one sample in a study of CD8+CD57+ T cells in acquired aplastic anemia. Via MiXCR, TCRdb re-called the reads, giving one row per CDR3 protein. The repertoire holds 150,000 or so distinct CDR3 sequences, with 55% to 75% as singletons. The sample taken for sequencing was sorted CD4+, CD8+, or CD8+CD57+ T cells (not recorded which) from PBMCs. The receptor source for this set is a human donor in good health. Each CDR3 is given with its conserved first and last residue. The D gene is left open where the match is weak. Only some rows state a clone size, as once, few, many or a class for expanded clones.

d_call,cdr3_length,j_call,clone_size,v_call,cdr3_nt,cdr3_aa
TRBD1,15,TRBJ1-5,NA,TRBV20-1,TGCAGTGCTAGGAGGGACAGGTCACCTGCTCAGCCCCAGCATTTT,CSARRDRSPAQPQHF
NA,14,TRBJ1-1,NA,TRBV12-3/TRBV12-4,TGTGCCAGCAGTTCCGCCATGGGGGGTGCTGAAGCTTTCTTT,CASSSAMGGAEAFF
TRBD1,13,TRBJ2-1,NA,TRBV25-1,TGTGCCAGCGGTAGAGGGACAGGGAATGAGCAGTTCTTC,CASGRGTGNEQFF
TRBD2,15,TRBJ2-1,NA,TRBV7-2,TGTGCCAGCAGCTTAGTGGGCGGGGGTTTCAATGAGCAGTTCTTC,CASSLVGGGFNEQFF
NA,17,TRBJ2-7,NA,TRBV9,TGTGCCAGCAGCCCCCGGTCAGACAGCCCGAGGACCTACGAGCAGTACTTC,CASSPRSDSPRTYEQYF
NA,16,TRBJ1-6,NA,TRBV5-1,TGCGCCAGCAGTCAAGGGCCAAGCTCCTATAATTCACCCCTCCACTTT,CASSQGPSSYNSPLHF
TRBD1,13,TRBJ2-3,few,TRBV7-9,TGTGCCAGTGCGAGACAGGGTACAGATACGCAGTATTTT,CASARQGTDTQYF
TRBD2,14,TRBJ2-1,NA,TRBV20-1,TGCAGTGCTGTTGGGCGGGGGGGATACAATGAGCAGTTCTTC,CSAVGRGGYNEQFF
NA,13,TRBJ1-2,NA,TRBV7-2,TGTGCCAGCAGCTTAGAAGTGGGCTATGGCTACACCTTC,CASSLEVGYGYTF
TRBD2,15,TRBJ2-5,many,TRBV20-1,TGCAGTGCTAGACTAGCGGGAGATGTTGGAGAGACCCAGTACTTC,CSARLAGDVGETQYF